This T cell receptor beta chain was recorded in a study of T cell changes during pregnancy in multiple sclerosis. Profiling relied on immunoSEQ multiplex PCR, and the TCRdb table lists in-frame clones only, not all of them. In the table there are some 21,000 clones, over 80% of which are singletons. Unmatched junction bases numbered 10, after V lost 9 bases and J lost 0 bases. The CDR3 is 15 residues long. From germline, CDR1 is MRHNA and CDR2 SNTAGT. This specimen was CD8+ T cells from peripheral blood mononuclear cells, taken in the first trimester of pregnancy. The TCR was taken from a female donor in good health, enrolled as a control in a pregnancy study. The V call is TRBV6-4, the J call TRBJ1-1, with 7 bases matching TRBD1. DNA of the CDR3: TGTGCCAGTCTTCCGAGGGGGCTCCTGAACACTGAAGCTTTCTTT. Translation: CASLPRGLLNTEAFF.